What follows are 31 T cell receptor beta chains derived from one specimen sequenced in a study of blood T cell repertoires in COVID-19. Assay used: immunoSEQ multiplex PCR; TCRdb lists only in-frame clones, some missing. The sample shows about 250,000 clones, around four fifths of them seen only once. The sequencing sample was made of peripheral blood. The receptors stem from a woman aged 55-70 years with active or convalescent COVID-19.

The chain is built from TRBV2 and TRBJ1-5; 8 bases line up with TRBD1. CDR1 is SNHLY and CDR2 is FYNNEI in the germline V gene. V lost 6 bases to trimming and J lost 3 bases; unmatched junction nucleotides: 4. The CDR3 length is 14 residues. The CDR3, as DNA: TGTGCCAGCAGCTGGACAGGGTCCAATCAGCCCCAGCATTTT. It is translated as CASSWTGSNQPQHF.

This clone was found many times. The chain links TRBV5-1 to TRBJ1-1; D is perhaps TRBD1 (6 bases). The CDR3 totals 14 residues. V was clipped by 5 bases and J by 0 bases, with 11 bases between them. Germline assignment: CDR1 SGHRS and CDR2 YFSETQ. For the CDR3, the DNA is TGCGCCAGCAGTCACAGGGATGTGAACACTGAAGCTTTCTTT. It translates to CASSHRDVNTEAFF.

This chain links TRBV27 with TRBJ2-1, with D perhaps TRBD2 (6 bases). The CDR3 has 14 amino acids. Germline V gene sequence: CDR1 MNHEY, CDR2 SMNVEV (reference sequence). V was clipped by 9 bases and J by 1 base, with 13 bases between them. This chain's CDR3 is CASRGRDSYNEQFF. The CDR3 DNA follows: TGTGCCAGTAGAGGGCGGGATTCCTACAATGAGCAGTTCTTC.

V gene TRBV28 combines with J gene TRBJ1-2; D call uncertain. This CDR3 has 14 residues. Germline V gene lookup returns CDR1 MDHEN and CDR2 SYDVKM. V dropped 8 bases and J dropped 4 bases, with 17 bases sitting between them. The CDR3 is CASLGRETLYGYTF. The CDR3 nucleotides read TGTGCCAGCTTAGGAAGGGAGACTCTCTATGGCTACACCTTC.

The gene calls are TRBV5-1 and TRBJ1-2, with TRBD1 identical over 8 bases. The CDR3 extends over 13 amino acids. Germline V gene sequence: CDR1 SGHRS, CDR2 YFSETQ. V trimming: 4 bases; J trimming: 8 bases; junction bases outside the gene matches: 7. CDR3 coding DNA: TGCGCCAGCAGCGCCGGACAGGGTGAGGGCTACACCTTC. This encodes CASSAGQGEGYTF. The variable domain in full, with the rest retrieved from reference TRBV5-1 and TRBJ1-2, is KAGVTQTPRYLIKTRGQQVTLSCSPISGHRSVSWYQQTPGQGLQFLFEYFSETQRNKGNFPGRFSGRQFSNSRSEMNVSTLELGDSALYLCASSAGQGEGYTFGSGTRLTVV.

This clone was detected a few times. For the CDR3, the DNA is TGTGCCAGTAGCGGGGGGCTGCGCACTGAAGCTTTCTTT. Encoded protein: CASSGGLRTEAFF. The chain has TRBV19 and TRBJ1-1, with D perhaps TRBD1 (6 bases). The CDR3 sequence is 13 residues long. The V and J ends lost 6 bases and 4 bases respectively, with 12 bases between them. Germline assignment: CDR1 LNHDA and CDR2 SQIVND (reference sequence).

This chain connects TRBV10-3 to TRBJ1-1, with D tentatively TRBD1 (5 bases). Trimming left V 10 bases short and J 0 bases short, with 15 bases between. Germline lookup yields CDR1 ENHRY and CDR2 SYGVKD. The CDR3 covers 14 residues. This CDR3 is CATQQEGLNTEAFF. In DNA form, the CDR3 reads TGTGCCACACAACAGGAAGGCCTGAACACTGAAGCTTTCTTT.

V gene TRBV5-1 combines with J gene TRBJ2-1; TRBD1 matches at 8 bases. The CDR3 is 16 residues long. CDR1 is SGHRS and CDR2 is YFSETQ in the germline V gene. The V gene end was trimmed by 4 bases and the J gene end by 8 bases; junction bases not matched to a gene: 14. The chain's CDR3 is CASSPWAPSQGDEQFF. CDR3 nucleotides: TGCGCCAGCAGCCCCTGGGCCCCGTCACAGGGGGATGAGCAGTTCTTC.

This clone appeared a single time. The chain uses TRBV6-4 and TRBJ1-2; possible D gene TRBD1, 6 bases. Trimming cost V 10 bases and J 7 bases, with 22 bases left between them. Germline lookup yields CDR1 MRHNA and CDR2 SNTAGT. This CDR3 region has 14 residues. The CDR3 bases are TGTGCCAACCCCCATATGGGTGAACAGGGTGGCTACACCTTC. Its protein product is CANPHMGEQGGYTF.

The genes are TRBV12-3 or TRBV12-4 and TRBJ2-1, with 7 bases lining up with TRBD2. The CDR3 consists of 13 residues. The trim removed 6 bases at V and 9 bases at J, leaving 8 bases unmatched. In DNA form, the CDR3 reads TGTGCCAGCAGCGAACTGGGGGGGGGTGAGCAGTTCTTC. Translation: CASSELGGGEQFF.

The chain links TRBV30 to TRBJ2-7, with 10 nucleotides matching TRBD1. Germline-derived CDR1 and CDR2 are GTSNPN and SVGIG (reference sequence). The J segment lost 3 bases and the V segment lost 1 base, leaving 9 bases of the junction unmatched. The length of the CDR3 is 16 residues. The CDR3 sequence is CAWSGTTGTGVYEQYF. CDR3 in DNA: TGTGCCTGGAGTGGAACTACCGGGACAGGGGTCTACGAGCAGTACTTC.

This chain links TRBV4-1 with TRBJ2-7; 11 nucleotides line up with TRBD1. Germline-derived CDR1 and CDR2 are MGHRA and YSYEKL. V gave up 7 bases and J gave up 3 bases; unmatched junction bases: 11. CDR3 size: 16 residues. CDR3 coding DNA: TGCGCCAGCAACGAACCGGGACAGGGGGTGGTCTACGAGCAGTACGTC. Protein sequence: CASNEPGQGVVYEQYV.

The rearrangement joins TRBV6-6 to TRBJ2-7; 8 nucleotides match TRBD2. Per the germline V gene, CDR1 is MNHNY and CDR2 is SVGAGI (reference sequence). The V and J ends lost 6 bases and 5 bases, in that order; junction bases with no gene match: 12. CDR3 length equals 15 residues. The CDR3 spells CASSNLRAGAHEQYF. Written as DNA, the CDR3 is TGTGCCAGCAGCAACCTACGAGCGGGAGCCCACGAGCAGTACTTC.

The rearrangement joins TRBV5-4 to TRBJ1-4; a weak D match, TRBD1 (6 bases). The V end lost 2 bases, the J end lost 3 bases, and 8 bases lay between the germline ends. CDR1 and CDR2 (germline): SGHNT, YYREEE (reference sequence). The CDR3 length is 14 residues. CDR3 region: CASSFDRSNEKLFF. The CDR3 nucleotides are TGTGCCAGCAGCTTCGACAGGTCTAATGAAAAACTGTTTTTT.

The rearrangement links TRBV3-1 (or the pseudogene TRBV3-2) to TRBJ2-1; D may be TRBD2 (5 bases). CDR3 size: 16 residues. V was pared by 0 bases and J by 9 bases, with 18 bases between. Germline V gene lookup returns CDR1 LGHDT and CDR2 YNNKEL (reference sequence). CDR3 DNA: TGTGCCAGCAGCCAAGATTCGGTCAAAGAAGGAGGTGAGCAGTTCTTC. Translating gives CASSQDSVKEGGEQFF.

This clone appeared once. This chain connects TRBV19 to TRBJ1-1; D gene uncertain. The CDR3 contains 14 residues. In germline, CDR1 is LNHDA, CDR2 SQIVND (reference sequence). V was cut by 2 bases and J by 10 bases, with 17 bases left in between. This CDR3 reads CASSINPGAAGAFF. The CDR3 DNA reads as TGTGCCAGTAGTATAAACCCAGGCGCTGCGGGAGCTTTCTTT.

This clone was seen just once. The chain links TRBV28 to TRBJ2-6; a weak D match, TRBD1 (6 bases). The ends were cut back, 11 bases at V and 3 bases at J, with 20 bases in the middle. The germline V gene has CDR1 MDHEN and CDR2 SYDVKM. The CDR3 is made up of 16 amino acids. CDR3 DNA: TGTGCCGCCCGTGCACAGGGCGGTTTTGGGGCCAACGTCCTGACTTTC. This encodes CAARAQGGFGANVLTF.

The J gene is TRBJ1-5, the V gene TRBV2; 10 positions agree with TRBD1. Trimming cost V 6 bases and J 2 bases; bases outside gene matches: 4. The germline V gene has CDR1 SNHLY and CDR2 FYNNEI. The CDR3 extends over 15 amino acids. CDR3: CASRWTGGGNQPQHF. CDR3 nucleotides: TGTGCCAGCAGGTGGACAGGGGGAGGCAATCAGCCCCAGCATTTT.

This rearrangement joins TRBV2 to TRBJ1-1; D remains ambiguous. The germline CDR1 and CDR2 sequences are SNHLY and FYNNEI. V lost 6 bases and J 11 bases, leaving 13 bases between the germline ends. The CDR3 sequence is 11 residues long. The CDR3 DNA sequence: TGTGCCAGCAGATTCCAGGTTGGGGCTTTCTTT. This codes for CASRFQVGAFF.

This chain uses TRBV5-4 with TRBJ2-6; D remains ambiguous. The CDR3 sequence is 18 residues long. Trimming removed 4 bases from V and 0 bases from J, with 17 bases in between. CDR1 is SGHNT, CDR2 YYREEE, per germline (reference sequence). The CDR3 loop is CASSPGGLLSSGANVLTF. CDR3 sequence (DNA): TGTGCCAGCAGCCCTGGTGGGCTACTGAGCTCTGGGGCCAACGTCCTGACTTTC.

Remarks on this clone: One junction end disagrees with the germline gene, perhaps due to a read error. The chain links TRBV15 to TRBJ1-4; 8 bases align to TRBD1. Germline V gene sequence: CDR1 LNHNV, CDR2 YYDKDF (reference sequence). There are 13 residues in the CDR3. CDR3 protein: CATGRGQGEKLFF. Here the CDR3 DNA reads TGTGCCACCGGCAGGGGGCAAGGTGAAAAACTGTTTTTT.

The CDR3 DNA sequence: TGTGCCAGCAGCGGGGACAGGGGGACCACTGAAGCTTTCTTT. It encodes CASSGDRGTTEAFF. The chain joins TRBV27 to TRBJ1-1; 11 bases match TRBD1. The CDR3 has 14 amino acids. V shed 6 bases, J shed 4 bases, and the junction held 4 bases outside the gene matches. The germline gives CDR1 MNHEY, CDR2 SMNVEV (reference sequence).

This clone showed up just a few times. V usage is TRBV2 and J usage is TRBJ2-7; maybe TRBD2 (6 bases). Per germline, CDR1 SNHLY and CDR2 FYNNEI. The V end was cut by 4 bases, the J end by 2 bases, with 12 bases between. The length of the CDR3 is 14 residues. The CDR3 DNA is TGTGCCAGCAGTGGCGGGACGGACCCCTACGAGCAGTACTTC. This codes for CASSGGTDPYEQYF. The complete variable domain, with remaining parts taken from reference TRBV2 and TRBJ2-7, reads EPEVTQTPSHQVTQMGQEVILRCVPISNHLYFYWYRQILGQKVEFLVSFYNNEISEKSEIFDDQFSVERPDGSNFTLKIRSTKLEDSAMYFCASSGGTDPYEQYFGPGTRLTVT.

The CDR3 DNA follows: TGTGCCAGCAGCTCTGGCAGGCGAGATTCACCCCTCCACTTT. Translation gives CASSSGRRDSPLHF. The chain is built from TRBV7-9 and TRBJ1-6; no definite D call. The CDR3 loop spans 14 amino acids. V shed 4 bases and J shed 8 bases, with 12 bases lying between them. Germline V gene lookup returns CDR1 SEHNR and CDR2 FQNEAQ (reference sequence).

This chain links TRBV24-1 with TRBJ2-3; 8 nucleotides align to TRBD2. The CDR3 extends over 16 amino acids. Germline V gene data show CDR1 as KGHDR and CDR2 as SFDVKD. With V trimmed by 4 bases and J by 5 bases, 10 bases remained unmatched. CDR3 region: CATSELGGGGRDTQYF. The CDR3 DNA is TGTGCCACCAGTGAACTGGGGGGCGGGGGGAGAGATACGCAGTATTTT.

This rearrangement joins TRBV12-5 to TRBJ1-5, with a weak D call TRBD1 (5 bases). V was pared by 5 bases and J by 7 bases, with 24 bases between. The length of the CDR3 is 17 residues. Per the germline V gene, CDR1 is LGHNT and CDR2 is FRNRAP. The CDR3 loop is CASGLYGAVWRKQPQHF. DNA for the CDR3: TGTGCTAGTGGTCTCTATGGGGCAGTGTGGAGAAAACAGCCCCAGCATTTT.

This chain connects TRBV19 to TRBJ1-2; D is perhaps TRBD1 (6 bases). The CDR3 is 14 residues long. Trimming removed 3 bases from V and 5 bases from J, with 13 bases in between. In germline, CDR1 is LNHDA, CDR2 SQIVND (reference sequence). CDR3 loop: CASSMTGDLYGYTF. CDR3 bases: TGTGCCAGTAGTATGACAGGAGATCTATATGGCTACACCTTC.

The chain carries TRBV7-3 and TRBJ1-1, with 10 positions matching TRBD1. Germline values: CDR1 SGHTA, CDR2 FQGTGA. The CDR3 is 15 amino acids. J was trimmed by 5 bases and V by 3 bases; bases with no gene match: 6. The CDR3 reads CASSLGQGLRTEAFF. The DNA for the CDR3 is TGTGCCAGCAGCTTGGGACAGGGGTTGAGAACTGAAGCTTTCTTT.

This clone turned up a few times. The chain recombines TRBV4-1 with TRBJ1-2; the D is unclear. The CDR3 has 14 residues. CDR1 and CDR2 (germline): MGHRA, YSYEKL. The V end lost 0 bases, the J end lost 0 bases, and 5 bases lay between the germline ends. The DNA for the CDR3 is TGCGCCAGCAGCCAAGACCTTCCTAACTATGGCTACACCTTC. Protein sequence: CASSQDLPNYGYTF.

This clone was counted a single time. CDR3 in amino acids: CACLDKETQYF. CDR3 in DNA: TGTGCCTGTTTGGACAAAGAGACCCAGTACTTC. The rearrangement joins TRBV30 to TRBJ2-5; possible D gene TRBD1, 5 bases. Trimming took 6 bases from V and 3 from J, leaving 8 bases between them. From germline, CDR1 is GTSNPN and CDR2 SVGIG (reference sequence). This CDR3 is built from 11 residues.

The sample holds one count of this clone. This chain joins TRBV9 and TRBJ2-1, with 10 nucleotides matching TRBD2. CDR3 size: 15 residues. The V gene end was trimmed by 6 bases and the J gene end by 2 bases; junction bases not matched to a gene: 5. Germline assignment: CDR1 SGDLS and CDR2 YYNGEE. CDR3 nucleotide sequence: TGTGCCAGCATAGCCCTAGCGGGGGCCTACAATGAGCAGTTCTTC. Encoded protein: CASIALAGAYNEQFF. The complete variable domain, with remaining parts taken from reference TRBV9 and TRBJ2-1, reads DSGVTQTPKHLITATGQRVTLRCSPRSGDLSVYWYQQSLDQGLQFLIQYYNGEERAKGNILERFSAQQFPDLHSELNLSSLELGDSALYFCASIALAGAYNEQFFGPGTRLTVL.